This is a list of T cell receptor beta chains from one sample in a study of T cells after somatic rescue of genetic block. Sequencing used immunoSEQ multiplex PCR; TCRdb keeps in-frame clones, though not all of them. Of 15,000 or so clones in the sample, 72% are singletons; the top ten hold about 14%. Sequenced: peripheral blood mononuclear cells (PBMCs). The receptors were gathered from a boy between 10 and 17 years old. Both conserved end residues are part of each CDR3. A D gene is named only where the DNA matches it firmly. Not every row has a clone size; where given, it reads once, few, many or a size class.

abundance | j_gene | v_gene | d_gene | CDR3aa | CDR3nt
- | TRBJ1-4 | TRBV14 | TRBD1 | CASSQDLLGTGADNEKLFF | TGTGCCAGCAGCCAAGATTTGCTCGGGACAGGGGCGGATAATGAAAAACTGTTTTTT
medium-sized | TRBJ2-6 | TRBV9 | - | CASNFDGSRANVLTF | TGTGCCAGCAACTTCGACGGGTCCAGGGCCAACGTCCTGACTTTC
few | TRBJ1-2 | TRBV28 | TRBD1 | CASSPPDRAPYGYTF | TGTGCCAGCAGCCCTCCGGACAGGGCTCCCTATGGCTACACCTTC
few | TRBJ2-2 | TRBV5-4 | TRBD1 | CASRGTGLTGELFF | TGTGCCAGCAGGGGGACAGGGCTCACCGGGGAGCTGTTTTTT
once | TRBJ2-7 | TRBV5-1 | - | CASSLGNPSYEQYF | TGCGCCAGCAGCTTGGGGAACCCTTCCTACGAGCAGTACTTC
- | TRBJ1-6 | TRBV30 | - | CAWSVWTAYSPLHF | TGTGCCTGGAGTGTTTGGACAGCTTATTCACCCCTCCACTTT
- | TRBJ2-2 | TRBV7-3 | TRBD1 | CASSLGQGSGELFF | TGTGCCAGCAGCTTGGGACAGGGGAGCGGGGAGCTGTTTTTT
- | TRBJ2-1 | TRBV30 | TRBD2 | CAWNVFGEGRNEQFF | TGTGCCTGGAACGTGTTTGGGGAGGGCCGGAATGAGCAGTTCTTC
- | TRBJ2-5 | TRBV30 | TRBD1 | CAWGGTGGEETQYF | TGTGCCTGGGGAGGGACAGGGGGCGAAGAGACCCAGTACTTC
few | TRBJ2-2 | TRBV25-1 | TRBD2 | CASSVGLAGGPGTGELFF | TGTGCCAGCAGTGTGGGACTAGCGGGAGGTCCCGGCACCGGGGAGCTGTTTTTT